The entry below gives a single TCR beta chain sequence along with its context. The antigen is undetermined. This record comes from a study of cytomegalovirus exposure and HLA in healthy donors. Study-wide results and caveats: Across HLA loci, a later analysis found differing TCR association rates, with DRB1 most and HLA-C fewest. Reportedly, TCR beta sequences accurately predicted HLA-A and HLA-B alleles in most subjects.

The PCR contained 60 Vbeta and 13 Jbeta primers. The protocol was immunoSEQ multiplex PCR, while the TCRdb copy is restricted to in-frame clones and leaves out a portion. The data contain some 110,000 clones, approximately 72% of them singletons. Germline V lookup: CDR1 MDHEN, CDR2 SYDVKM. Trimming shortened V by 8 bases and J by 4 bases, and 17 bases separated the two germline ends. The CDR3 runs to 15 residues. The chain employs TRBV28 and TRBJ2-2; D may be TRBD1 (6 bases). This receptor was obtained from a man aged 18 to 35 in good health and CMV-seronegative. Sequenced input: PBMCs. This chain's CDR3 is CASGGAGAGTGELFF. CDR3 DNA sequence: TGTGCCAGCGGGGGAGCAGGGGCGGGCACCGGGGAGCTGTTTTTT.